Listed here are 27 T cell receptor beta chains from one sample, sequenced in a study of molecular identifiers for immune sequencing clone quantification. TCRdb re-derived calls from the PCR reads in MiXCR, one entry per CDR3 protein. Altogether 250,000 to 350,000 distinct CDR3 sequences are present, around 21% being singletons, with the ten largest covering under 0.95%. The sample taken for sequencing was naive CD8+ T cells from blood, with Jurkat cell RNA spiked in. Subset in this sample: FACS-sorted CD8+CD4-CCR7+CD45RA+ naive T cells. The receptor source for this set is a human donor in good health. Some libraries in this study had Jurkat cell RNA spiked in.

This clonotype was detected many times. The chain joins TRBV13 to TRBJ2-3, with D possibly being TRBD2 (5 bases). The CDR3 runs 12 residues. V lost 10 bases and J lost 1, with 9 bases in between. CDR1 is PRHDT, CDR2 FYEKMQ, per germline (reference sequence). CDR3 in DNA: TGTGCCACCAATAGCGGCACAGATACGCAGTATTTT. Its translation: CATNSGTDTQYF.

This clonotype was counted at least ten times. This chain connects TRBV7-2 to TRBJ2-1, with 12 positions matching TRBD2. This CDR3 has 17 residues. V trimming: 2 bases; J trimming: 6 bases; junction bases outside the gene matches: 8. Germline CDR1 is SGHTA and CDR2 is FQGNSA. CDR3 in amino acids: CASSLRASGGALNEQFF. The CDR3 DNA reads TGTGCCAGCAGCTTAAGGGCTAGCGGGGGGGCCCTCAATGAGCAGTTCTTC.

This clonotype was seen at least ten times. The CDR3 DNA is TGTGCCAGCAGCATTGCTATATCTAGCTCCTACGAGCAGTACTTC. Translation gives CASSIAISSSYEQYF. This sequence joins TRBV13 and TRBJ2-7, with D uncertain. CDR3 length equals 15 residues. The germline V and J ends were trimmed by 5 bases and 0 bases, with 14 bases remaining between them. Germline-derived CDR1 and CDR2 are PRHDT and FYEKMQ (reference sequence). Filled out from reference TRBV13 and TRBJ2-7, the complete variable domain reads AAGVIQSPRHLIKEKRETATLKCYPIPRHDTVYWYQQGPGQDPQFLISFYEKMQSDKGSIPDRFSAQQFSDYHSELNMSSLELGDSALYFCASSIAISSSYEQYFGPGTRLTVT.

The chain is built from TRBV30 and TRBJ2-2, with D possibly matching TRBD1 (5 bases). The CDR3 length is 13 residues. Per germline, CDR1 GTSNPN and CDR2 SVGIG (reference sequence). V was cut by 2 bases and J by 6 bases, with 10 bases left in between. Here the CDR3 DNA reads TGTGCCTGGAGTATAGGGGTCCCCGGGGAGCTGTTTTTT. Translating gives CAWSIGVPGELFF.

With respect to this clonotype: Since a much larger clone is just one base distant, this may be a read error. The CDR3 DNA reads as TGTGCCAGCAGTTACTTAGAGGGAAGCGAGCAGTACTTC. Protein: CASSYLEGSEQYF. The rearrangement uses TRBV6-2 or TRBV6-3 and TRBJ2-7, with D tentatively TRBD2 (5 bases). Trimming removed 1 base from V and 6 bases from J, with 10 bases in between. The CDR3 has 13 amino acids. In germline, CDR1 is MNHEY, CDR2 SVGEGT.

The table lists this clonotype with many counts. This chain links TRBV4-2 with TRBJ2-7; D is tentatively TRBD1 or TRBD2 (5 bases each). Germline lookup yields CDR1 LGHNA and CDR2 YNFKEQ. CDR3 length: 14 amino acids. Deletions cut 0 bases from V and 5 bases from J, with 11 bases between. In nucleotides, the CDR3 is TGTGCCAGCAGCCAAGAGAGGGACGGCCACGAGCAGTACTTC. This gives the protein CASSQERDGHEQYF.

To note about this clonotype: A much larger clone differs by one base, so this may be a read error. This chain joins TRBV5-1 and TRBJ2-1, with a weak D call TRBD2 (5 bases). The CDR3 has 14 residues. V lost 4 bases and J lost 6, with 14 bases in between. CDR1 and CDR2 from the germline V gene are SGHRS and YFSETQ. The CDR3 DNA follows: TGCGCCAGCAGCCAGGACTGCGGTTTCAATGAGCAGTTCTTC. The encoded protein is CASSQDCGFNEQFF.

The rearrangement joins TRBV4-1 to TRBJ2-6; possible D gene TRBD1, 6 bases. The germline V gene encodes CDR1 MGHRA and CDR2 YSYEKL. The CDR3 extends over 16 amino acids. Trimming removed 0 bases from V and 4 bases from J, with 10 bases in between. The CDR3 spells CASSQDQGYGANVLTF. The CDR3 DNA follows: TGCGCCAGCAGCCAAGATCAGGGGTACGGGGCCAACGTCCTGACTTTC.

The chain combines TRBV30 with TRBJ2-5; 7 nucleotides line up with TRBD1. The CDR3 length is 14 residues. J lost 5 bases, V lost 3 bases, and 9 bases had no gene match. Germline CDR1 GTSNPN, CDR2 SVGIG (reference sequence). The CDR3 sequence: CAWSVRQGTETQYF. The DNA for the CDR3 is TGTGCCTGGAGCGTGAGACAGGGAACGGAGACCCAGTACTTC.

Comments on this clonotype: A single base separates this from a much larger clone, so it may be a read error. The chain employs TRBV11-1 and TRBJ1-1; D is ambiguous. This CDR3 has 14 amino acids. CDR1 and CDR2 from the germline V gene are SGHAT and FQDESV (reference sequence). CDR3 loop: CASSLFGPNAEAFF. CDR3 DNA: TGTGCCAGCAGCTTATTTGGTCCGAACGCTGAAGCTTTCTTT.

This clonotype was recorded a few times. The J gene is TRBJ2-1, the V gene TRBV7-9, with 7 nucleotides matching TRBD2. Germline CDR1 and CDR2: SEHNR and FQNEAQ (reference sequence). This CDR3 spans 14 amino acids. V lost 7 bases and J lost 4; bases outside the gene matches: 7. Written as DNA, the CDR3 is TGTGCCAGCATCCCGCTAGCGGATTACAATGAGCAGTTCTTC. Translation gives CASIPLADYNEQFF.

This clonotype was picked up many times. The chain links TRBV28 to TRBJ2-7; 7 bases match TRBD1. The ends lost 1 base at V and 4 bases at J; junction bases unmatched: 13. This CDR3 contains 17 residues. The germline CDR1 and CDR2 sequences are MDHEN and SYDVKM. The CDR3 nucleotides read TGTGCCAGCAGTTTATTAGGGACAGATGCCGGCAGTTACGAGCAGTACTTC. Translation: CASSLLGTDAGSYEQYF.

Note on this clonotype: This sequence may be a read error, since a much larger clone differs from it by one base. V and J are TRBV5-1 and TRBJ2-1, with D possibly TRBD2 on 6 matching bases. CDR3 length: 15 residues. The germline gives CDR1 SGHRS, CDR2 YFSETQ. The CDR3 loop reads CPSSLEREYYNEQFF. DNA of the CDR3: TGCCCCAGCAGCTTGGAACGGGAGTACTACAATGAGCAGTTCTTC.

Regarding this clonotype: The junction and the germline gene differ at one end; a read error may be behind it. The chain joins TRBV6-2 or TRBV6-3 to TRBJ1-1, with 7 bases that match TRBD1. In germline, CDR1 is MNHEY, CDR2 SVGEGT. The CDR3 sequence is 15 residues long. The CDR3 region is CTSSRRDRANTKAFF. The CDR3 DNA reads TGTACCAGCAGTCGCCGGGACAGAGCGAACACTAAAGCTTTCTTT.

As to this clonotype: Possible read error: a much larger clone is one base away. This chain connects TRBV6-1 to TRBJ1-5; no clear D. Looked up from germline, CDR1 is MNHNS and CDR2 is SASEGT. Trimming took off 1 base at V and 10 bases at J, with 17 bases between the two ends. The CDR3 has 15 residues. CDR3 DNA sequence: TGTGCCAGCAGTGAAGTCGGAGGGTCGGACTACCCCCAGCATTTT. Translation gives CASSEVGGSDYPQHF.

The chain combines TRBV19 with TRBJ2-1, with D perhaps matching TRBD1 (5 bases). Trimming cost V 8 bases and J 8 bases, with 16 bases left between them. This CDR3 is 13 amino acids long. Germline lookup yields CDR1 LNHDA and CDR2 SQIVND (reference sequence). CDR3 protein: CASSPTVWYEQFF. CDR3 bases: TGTGCCAGTTCCCCGACAGTTTGGTATGAGCAGTTCTTC.

Turning to this clonotype: A read error is possible here, since a much larger clone lies one base away. The V and J genes are TRBV7-3 and TRBJ2-3; perhaps TRBD1 as D (6 bases). The CDR3 is made up of 14 amino acids. Germline V gene data show CDR1 as SGHTA and CDR2 as FQGTGA. The CDR3 DNA sequence: TGTGCCAGCAGCTCGATGGACAGCGGCGATACGCTGTATTTT. It translates to CASSSMDSGDTLYF. Variable domain in full (rest from reference TRBV7-3 and TRBJ2-3): GAGVSQTPSNKVTEKGKYVELRCDPISGHTALYWYRQSLGQGPEFLIYFQGTGAADDSGLPNDRFFAVRPEGSVSTLKIQRTERGDSAVYLCASSSMDSGDTLYFGPGTRLTVL.

A word on this clonotype: A much larger clonotype is one base distant, so this may be a read error. The CDR3 region is CASSFFDHPRKVLNTEAFF. The CDR3 nucleotides are TGTGCCAGCAGTTTCTTTGACCACCCCCGAAAGGTCTTGAACACTGAAGCTTTCTTT. The J gene is TRBJ1-1, the V gene TRBV28; D is uncertain. V was shortened by 3 bases and J by 0 bases, with 23 bases between the two germline ends. The CDR3 runs to 19 residues. The germline V gene has CDR1 MDHEN and CDR2 SYDVKM.

Of note for this clonotype: An end of the junction does not agree with germline; a read error may underlie this. The V gene is TRBV2, the J gene TRBJ2-2, with 7 bases lining up with TRBD1. In germline, CDR1 is SNHLY, CDR2 FYNNEI. This CDR3 contains 16 residues. CDR3 nucleotide sequence: TGTGCCAGCAGCCGCCCCGAAGGGGGCCACACCGGGGAGCTGCTTTTT. Protein: CASSRPEGGHTGELLF.

The rearrangement links TRBV11-1 to TRBJ1-4, with 8 bases identical to TRBD1. The CDR3 sequence is 17 residues long. Per germline, CDR1 SGHAT and CDR2 FQDESV (reference sequence). V lost 5 bases, J lost 0 bases, and 8 bases stayed unmatched. The CDR3 region has the DNA TGTGCCAGCAGCCCCCAGGGGGCTCTTCCAACTAATGAAAAACTGTTTTTT. Translating it yields CASSPQGALPTNEKLFF.

This chain links TRBV19 with TRBJ2-7; D not certain. The CDR3 is 14 amino acids. Germline lookup yields CDR1 LNHDA and CDR2 SQIVND (reference sequence). V lost 2 bases to trimming and J lost 2 bases, with 10 bases between them. CDR3 amino acids: CASSISKGPYEQYF. CDR3 nucleotide sequence: TGTGCCAGTAGTATAAGTAAGGGTCCCTACGAGCAGTACTTC.

Note on this clonotype: This could be a read error, since a much larger clone is one nucleotide away. In DNA, the CDR3 is TGCGCCAGCAGCCCGCCCGTTCCGGGACTAGCGGAGAGGGGGACCCAGTACTTC. Amino acid sequence: CASSPPVPGLAERGTQYF. The V call is TRBV4-1, the J call TRBJ2-5; 11 bases fit TRBD2. Looked up from germline, CDR1 is MGHRA and CDR2 is YSYEKL. V trimming: 4 bases; J trimming: 7 bases; junction bases outside the gene matches: 17. The CDR3 covers 18 residues.

The chain combines TRBV4-1 with TRBJ1-1, with 10 bases lining up with TRBD1. V was pared by 1 base and J by 4 bases, with 3 bases of the junction left unmatched. CDR3 length equals 15 residues. The germline V gene has CDR1 MGHRA and CDR2 YSYEKL. The CDR3, as DNA: TGCGCCAGCAGCCAAGGAGGACAGGGGGGCACTGAAGCTTTCTTT. Translated: CASSQGGQGGTEAFF.

Ten or more counts support this clonotype. The chain combines TRBV29-1 with TRBJ2-3, with 10 bases fitting TRBD2. The length of the CDR3 is 19 residues. V lost 2 bases and J lost 4; bases outside the gene matches: 18. Germline V gene sequence: CDR1 SQVTM, CDR2 ANQGSEA. As DNA, the CDR3 is TGCAGCGTTGAAAGTACAAGCGGGGGGGCCGTTGCAAAGGCAGATACGCAGTATTTT. Its translation: CSVESTSGGAVAKADTQYF.

This clonotype was detected only a few times. A read error may account for a junction end that differs from germline. The J gene is TRBJ2-1, the V gene TRBV4-1; possibly TRBD1 for D (5 bases). The CDR3 is 16 residues long. The germline V gene encodes CDR1 MGHRA and CDR2 YSYEKL. The CDR3: CASSQDLQGSYKEQFF. The CDR3 nucleotides are TGCGCCAGCAGCCAAGATCTTCAGGGTTCCTACAAGGAGCAGTTCTTC.

Regarding this clonotype: Being one base from a much bigger clone, this may be a read error. The rearrangement uses TRBV27 and TRBJ1-4; D not certain. The CDR3 is 14 amino acids. Germline V gene sequence: CDR1 MNHEY, CDR2 SMNVEV (reference sequence). The germline V and J ends were trimmed by 8 bases and 0 bases, with 10 bases remaining between them. This CDR3 is CASEIGSTNEKLFF. Written as DNA, the CDR3 is TGTGCCAGCGAGATAGGATCAACTAATGAAAAACTGTTTTTT. Full variable domain (missing parts from reference TRBV27 and TRBJ1-4): EAQVTQNPRYLITVTGKKLTVTCSQNMNHEYMSWYRQDPGLGLRQIYYSMNVEVTDKGDVPEGYKVSRKEKRNFPLILESPSPNQTSLYFCASEIGSTNEKLFFGSGTQLSVL.

Points on this clonotype: This may come from a read error, since a much larger clone is one base off. The genes are TRBV5-6 and TRBJ2-7; a possible D gene is TRBD1 (5 bases). The CDR3 consists of 15 residues. CDR1 SGHDT and CDR2 YYEEEE come from the germline V gene. With 0 bases removed from V and 3 bases from J, the gap between germline ends came to 13 bases. The CDR3 DNA is TGTGCCAGCAGCTTGGTGGGCCAGGGATTCTACGAGCAGTACTTC. Residues: CASSLVGQGFYEQYF.